This T cell receptor beta chain comes out of a study of T cell responses to AZD1222 COVID-19 vaccine. General study findings and limits: The study sampled repertoires only after the peak T cell response. Of spike-specific TCRs, nearly half reportedly target regions left unmutated in variants. Baseline serology detected seropositivity in only a handful of AZD1222 recipients.

Per the germline V gene, CDR1 is MNHEY and CDR2 is SVGAGI. V lost 8 bases and J lost 2, with 16 bases in between. CDR3 size: 15 residues. Pooled in the analysis were second doses at about 4 or about 12 weeks. Sequenced by immunoSEQ multiplex PCR; TCRdb stores in-frame clones only, minus some. Among tens of thousands of clones listed, 80% to 90% were seen once. Points on this clone: What it binds is unknown.

The clonotype originates from an adult who received the AZD1222 COVID-19 vaccine. The rearrangement links TRBV6-5 to TRBJ2-1, with D maybe TRBD2 (7 bases). Material: peripheral blood, obtained 28 days after the second AZD1222 dose. For the CDR3, the DNA is TGTGCCAGCGGGGAGGGGGAGTGGACCTACAATGAGCAGTTCTTC. Translation: CASGEGEWTYNEQFF.